The present T cell receptor (beta chain) was sequenced within a study of human versus mouse CDR3 diversity and MHC coevolution. Study information: The immunoSEQ assay reportedly detects one in 200,000 T cells. Samples had between roughly 0.6 x 10^7 and 1.6 x 10^7 valid reads.

CDR3 length: 13 residues. The germline CDR1 and CDR2 sequences are MRHNA and SNTAGT. Deletions cut 3 bases from V and 5 bases from J, with 9 bases between. Study-wide results and caveats: Most of the three human donors had the lowest clonal inequality.

Using immunoSEQ multiplex PCR, the repertoire was profiled, and TCRdb retains in-frame clones only, with some absent. The sample lists roughly 86,000 clones, 85% to 95% occurring once. In the case of this clone: The antigen is unknown.

Sample: naive CD4+ T cells from blood. Described subset: CD45RO-negative CD62L-positive naive CD4 T cells. This receptor was obtained from a person aged 25 to 69 in good health. The V gene is TRBV6-4, the J gene TRBJ2-3; a possible D gene is TRBD1 (5 bases). The chain's CDR3 is CASSELRGDTQYF. The CDR3 nucleotides are TGTGCCAGCAGTGAATTAAGGGGAGATACGCAGTATTTT.